This T cell receptor beta chain was observed in a study of cytomegalovirus exposure and HLA in healthy donors. Study-wide results and limits: It was shown in a later analysis that HLA-associated TCR beta chains were more clonally expanded than other, equally common chains.

Comments on this clone: Its target is not known. This CDR3 is missing its conserved last phenylalanine or tryptophan, likely due to a read error.

Primers for the PCR totalled 60 Vbeta and 13 Jbeta. TCRdb's copy holds only in-frame clones and misses some; the assay was immunoSEQ multiplex PCR. The table has 140,000 to 150,000 clones, nearly 10% seen once. Trimming took off 0 bases at V and 2 bases at J, with 13 bases between the two ends. Germline CDR1 SGHAT, CDR2 FQNNGV. The CDR3 runs to 16 residues. This rearrangement joins TRBV11-2 to TRBJ1-1; D unresolved. Sequences were obtained from PBMCs. The source of this sequence is a man in his fifties or sixties in good health and CMV-seronegative. The CDR3 protein is CASSLDWARVNTEAFV. CDR3 bases: TGTGCCAGCAGCTTAGATTGGGCGCGGGTTAACACTGAAGCTTTCGTT.